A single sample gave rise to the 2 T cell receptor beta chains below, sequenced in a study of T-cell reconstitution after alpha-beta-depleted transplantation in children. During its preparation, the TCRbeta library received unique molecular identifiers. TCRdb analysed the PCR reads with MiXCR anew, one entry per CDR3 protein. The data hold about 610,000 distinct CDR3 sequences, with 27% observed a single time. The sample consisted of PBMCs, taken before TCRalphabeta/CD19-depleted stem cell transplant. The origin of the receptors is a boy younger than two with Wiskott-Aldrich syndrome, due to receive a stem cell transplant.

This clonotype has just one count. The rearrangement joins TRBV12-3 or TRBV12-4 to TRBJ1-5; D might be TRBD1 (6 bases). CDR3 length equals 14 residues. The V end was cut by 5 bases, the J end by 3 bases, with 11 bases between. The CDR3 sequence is CASSPRTDNQPQHF. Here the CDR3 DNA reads TGTGCCAGCAGTCCCCGGACAGACAATCAGCCCCAGCATTTT.

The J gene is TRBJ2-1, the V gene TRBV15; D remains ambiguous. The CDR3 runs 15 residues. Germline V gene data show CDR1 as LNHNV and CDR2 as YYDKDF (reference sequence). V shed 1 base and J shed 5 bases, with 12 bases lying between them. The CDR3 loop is CATSRGLPGDNEQFF. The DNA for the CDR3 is TGTGCCACCAGCAGAGGACTCCCTGGCGACAATGAGCAGTTCTTC.